Sequencing of this T cell receptor (beta chain) was carried out in a study of graft-versus-host responses after intestinal transplantation. To note about this clone: What it binds is unknown.

TCRdb's copy holds only in-frame clones and misses some; the assay was immunoSEQ multiplex PCR. The sample yields more than 55,000 clones, approximately 90% seen once. Findings and limits, study-wide: In recipient marrow, GvH clones were found, and some appeared first in ileum or blood.

Sequenced material: PBMCs, taken 26 days after transplant. The receptor's source is a human patient who received an intestinal transplant, so some T cells may come from the graft donor.

The CDR3 nucleotides read TGTGCCAGCACCCATAGTAGCGGGGGGGCCCTGTGGACCGGGGAGCTGTTTTTT. Amino acid sequence: CASTHSSGGALWTGELFF. The chain employs TRBV7-9 and TRBJ2-2, with TRBD2 matching 11 bases. Trimming cost V 7 bases and J 5 bases; bases outside gene matches: 15. Germline V gene lookup returns CDR1 SEHNR and CDR2 FQNEAQ (reference sequence). This CDR3 is 18 amino acids long.